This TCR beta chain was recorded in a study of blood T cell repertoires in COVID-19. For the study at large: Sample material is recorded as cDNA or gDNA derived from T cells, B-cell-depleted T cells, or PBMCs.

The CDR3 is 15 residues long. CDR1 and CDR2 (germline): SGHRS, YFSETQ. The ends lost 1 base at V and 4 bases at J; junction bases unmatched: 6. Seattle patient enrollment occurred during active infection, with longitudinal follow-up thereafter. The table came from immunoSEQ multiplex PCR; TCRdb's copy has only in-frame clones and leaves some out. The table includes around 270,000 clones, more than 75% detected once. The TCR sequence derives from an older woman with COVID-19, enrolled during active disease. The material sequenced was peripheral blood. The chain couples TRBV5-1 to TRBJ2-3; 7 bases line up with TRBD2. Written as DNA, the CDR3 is TGCGCCAGCAGCTTGTCGGGGGGAGAGGCAGATACGCAGTATTTT. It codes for CASSLSGGEADTQYF.